The entry that follows covers one TCR beta chain sequence. The antigen remains unidentified. These data come from a study of cytomegalovirus exposure and HLA in healthy donors. Study results and limitations: Per a prior analysis, the majority of TCR beta V segments were productive roughly 87% or roughly 30% of the time. High specificity and sensitivity for cytomegalovirus status were reported for the classifier. Sequence variants that were highly shared formed a cluster that was likely a sequencing artifact.

The CDR3 is 15 amino acids. Germline CDR1 and CDR2: SSHAT and FNYEAQ (reference sequence). Trimming shortened V by 10 bases and J by 7 bases, and 23 bases separated the two germline ends. Use of 60 Vbeta and 13 Jbeta primers characterized the PCR. Clones were read by immunoSEQ multiplex PCR, and TCRdb kept only the in-frame ones, dropping some. The data show roughly 190,000 clones, about three quarters seen once. The clonotype originates from a middle-aged woman in good health and CMV-seronegative. The chain combines TRBV7-7 with TRBJ2-1; maybe TRBD2 (5 bases). The material sequenced was PBMCs. The CDR3 DNA reads as TGTGCCACCTCAACGGGCCCGGAAACTAGTAATGAGCAGTTCTTC. Its translation is CATSTGPETSNEQFF.